This is a list of T cell receptor beta chains from one sample in a study of radiotherapy plus CTLA-4 blockade in lung cancer. Sequenced by immunoSEQ multiplex PCR; TCRdb stores in-frame clones only, minus some. The sample carries roughly 100,000 clones, about 83% recorded once. Source: peripheral blood, taken from a patient treated with radiotherapy plus ipilimumab. The receptors shown here come from a human donor with non-small cell lung cancer that progressed on radiotherapy plus ipilimumab. Some clones in this sample may be carry-over from other donors' samples. Each CDR3 is given with its conserved first and last residue. D genes are given only for firm matches. Expanded clones get a size class; other rows say once, few or many, or leave the size out.

v_gene: TRBV29-1; j_gene: TRBJ2-3; abundance: few; d_gene: .; CDR3aa: CSVAGSRGPTDTQYF; CDR3nt: TGCAGCGTTGCCGGAAGCCGGGGCCCCACAGATACGCAGTATTTT
v_gene: TRBV4-3; j_gene: TRBJ2-5; abundance: .; d_gene: TRBD1; CDR3aa: CASSLGQGREETQYF; CDR3nt: TGCGCCAGCAGTCTGGGACAGGGGCGAGAAGAGACCCAGTACTTC
v_gene: TRBV7-2; j_gene: TRBJ1-1; abundance: .; d_gene: TRBD1; CDR3aa: CASSLTGVRTEAFF; CDR3nt: TGTGCCAGCAGCTTGACAGGGGTACGAACCGAAGCTTTCTTT
v_gene: TRBV4-2; j_gene: TRBJ2-2; abundance: .; d_gene: TRBD2; CDR3aa: CASSQPSGGADTGELFF; CDR3nt: TGTGCCAGCAGCCAACCTAGCGGGGGGGCCGACACCGGGGAGCTGTTTTTT
v_gene: TRBV18; j_gene: TRBJ2-7; abundance: .; d_gene: .; CDR3aa: CASSSLLDRLPYEQYF; CDR3nt: TGTGCCAGCTCGTCGCTTCTCGACAGGCTCCCCTACGAGCAGTACTTC
v_gene: TRBV5-1; j_gene: TRBJ1-1; abundance: .; d_gene: .; CDR3aa: CASSLEGAHTEAFF; CDR3nt: TGCGCCAGCAGCTTGGAGGGCGCGCACACTGAAGCTTTCTTT
v_gene: TRBV7-2; j_gene: TRBJ2-7; abundance: few; d_gene: .; CDR3aa: CASSPLSWTQYF; CDR3nt: TGTGCCAGCAGCCCCTTATCGTGGACGCAGTACTTC
v_gene: TRBV9; j_gene: TRBJ2-5; abundance: .; d_gene: .; CDR3aa: CASSPGAADWGETQYF; CDR3nt: TGTGCCAGCAGCCCCGGGGCAGCGGACTGGGGAGAGACCCAGTACTTC
v_gene: TRBV19; j_gene: TRBJ2-1; abundance: .; d_gene: .; CDR3aa: CASSIVGEAALGYEQFF; CDR3nt: TGTGCCAGTAGTATAGTGGGCGAAGCGGCCCTTGGCTATGAGCAGTTCTTC
v_gene: TRBV7-6; j_gene: TRBJ2-7; abundance: .; d_gene: .; CDR3aa: CASSLASWVDEQYF; CDR3nt: TGTGCCAGCAGCTTAGCGAGTTGGGTCGACGAGCAGTACTTC
v_gene: TRBV6-5; j_gene: TRBJ1-1; abundance: .; d_gene: .; CDR3aa: CASSYSLEGRLGAFF; CDR3nt: TGTGCCAGCAGTTACTCGTTGGAAGGGCGCCTAGGGGCTTTCTTT
v_gene: TRBV7-8; j_gene: TRBJ1-1; abundance: .; d_gene: .; CDR3aa: CASSYRAPLAEAFF; CDR3nt: TGTGCCAGCAGCTACCGGGCCCCGCTGGCTGAAGCTTTCTTT